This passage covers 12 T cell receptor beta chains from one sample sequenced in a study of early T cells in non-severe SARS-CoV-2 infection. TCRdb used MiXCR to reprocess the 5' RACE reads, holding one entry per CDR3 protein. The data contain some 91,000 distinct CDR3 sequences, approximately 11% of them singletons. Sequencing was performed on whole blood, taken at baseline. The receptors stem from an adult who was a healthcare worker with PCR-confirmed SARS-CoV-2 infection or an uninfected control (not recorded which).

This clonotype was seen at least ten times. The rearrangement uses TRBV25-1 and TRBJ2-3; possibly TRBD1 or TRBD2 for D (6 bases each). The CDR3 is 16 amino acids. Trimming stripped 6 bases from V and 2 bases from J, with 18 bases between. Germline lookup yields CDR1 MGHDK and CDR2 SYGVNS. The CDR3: CASSKTGGGLTDTQYF. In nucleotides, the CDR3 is TGTGCCAGCAGCAAGACTGGAGGGGGACTCACAGATACGCAGTATTTT. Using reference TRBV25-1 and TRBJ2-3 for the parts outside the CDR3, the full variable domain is EADIYQTPRYLVIGTGKKITLECSQTMGHDKMYWYQQDPGMELHLIHYSYGVNSTEKGDLSSESTVSRIRTEHFPLTLESARPSHTSQYLCASSKTGGGLTDTQYFGPGTRLTVL.

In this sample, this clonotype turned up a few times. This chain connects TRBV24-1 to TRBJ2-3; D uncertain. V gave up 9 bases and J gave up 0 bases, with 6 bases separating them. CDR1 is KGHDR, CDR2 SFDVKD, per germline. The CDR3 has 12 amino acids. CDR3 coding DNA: TGTGCCACCGCAGTAAGCACAGATACGCAGTATTTT. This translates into CATAVSTDTQYF.

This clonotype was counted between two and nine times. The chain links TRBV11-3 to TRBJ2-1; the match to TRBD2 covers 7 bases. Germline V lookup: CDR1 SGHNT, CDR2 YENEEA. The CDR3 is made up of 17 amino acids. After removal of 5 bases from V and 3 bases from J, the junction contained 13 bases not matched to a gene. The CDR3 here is CASSPPAGSPNYNEQFF. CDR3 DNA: TGTGCCAGCAGCCCGCCAGCGGGATCACCCAACTACAATGAGCAGTTCTTC. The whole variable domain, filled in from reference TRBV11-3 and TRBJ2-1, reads EAGVVQSPRYKIIEKKQPVAFWCNPISGHNTLYWYLQNLGQGPELLIRYENEEAVDDSQLPKDRFSAERLKGVDSTLKIQPAELGDSAVYLCASSPPAGSPNYNEQFFGPGTRLTVL.

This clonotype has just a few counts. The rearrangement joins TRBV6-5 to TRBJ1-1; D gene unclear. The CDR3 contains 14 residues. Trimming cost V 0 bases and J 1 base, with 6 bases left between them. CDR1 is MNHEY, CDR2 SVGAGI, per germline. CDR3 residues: CASSYSRWNTEAFF. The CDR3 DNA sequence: TGTGCCAGCAGTTACTCGAGGTGGAACACTGAAGCTTTCTTT.

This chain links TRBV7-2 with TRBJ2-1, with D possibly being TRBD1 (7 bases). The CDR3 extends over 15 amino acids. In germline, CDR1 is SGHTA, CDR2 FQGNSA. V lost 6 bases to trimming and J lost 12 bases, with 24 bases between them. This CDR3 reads CASSQFRVAGQSQFF. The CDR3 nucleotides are TGTGCCAGCAGTCAATTCAGAGTGGCGGGACAGTCGCAGTTCTTC.

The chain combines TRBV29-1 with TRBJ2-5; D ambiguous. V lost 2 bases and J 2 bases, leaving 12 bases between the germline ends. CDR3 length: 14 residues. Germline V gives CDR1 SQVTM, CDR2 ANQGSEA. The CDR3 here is CSVEPWDQQETQYF. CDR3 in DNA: TGCAGCGTTGAACCCTGGGATCAACAAGAGACCCAGTACTTC. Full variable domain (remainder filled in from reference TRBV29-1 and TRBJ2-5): SAVISQKPSRDICQRGTSLTIQCQVDSQVTMMFWYRQQPGQSLTLIATANQGSEATYESGFVIDKFPISRPNLTFSTLTVSNMSPEDSSIYLCSVEPWDQQETQYFGPGTRLLVL.

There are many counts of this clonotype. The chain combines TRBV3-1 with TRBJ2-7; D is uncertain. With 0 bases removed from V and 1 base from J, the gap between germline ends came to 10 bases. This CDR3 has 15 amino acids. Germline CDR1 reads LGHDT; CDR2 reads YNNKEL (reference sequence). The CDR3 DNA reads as TGTGCCAGCAGCCAAGATGCCGGCGTTTCCTACGAGCAGTACTTC. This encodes CASSQDAGVSYEQYF.

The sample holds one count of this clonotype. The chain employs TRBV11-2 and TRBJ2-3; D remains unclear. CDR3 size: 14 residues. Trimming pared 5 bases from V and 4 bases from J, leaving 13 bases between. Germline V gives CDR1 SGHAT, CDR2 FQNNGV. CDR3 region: CASSINSPPDTQYF. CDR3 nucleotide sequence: TGTGCCAGCAGCATCAATAGCCCCCCAGATACGCAGTATTTT.

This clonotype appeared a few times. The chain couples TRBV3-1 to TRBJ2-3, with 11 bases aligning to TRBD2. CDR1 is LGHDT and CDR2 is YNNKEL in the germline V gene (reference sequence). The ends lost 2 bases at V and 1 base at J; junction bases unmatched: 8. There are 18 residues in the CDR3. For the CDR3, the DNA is TGTGCCAGCAGCCAAACTAGCGGGGGTAATTTCGGCACAGATACGCAGTATTTT. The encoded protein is CASSQTSGGNFGTDTQYF.

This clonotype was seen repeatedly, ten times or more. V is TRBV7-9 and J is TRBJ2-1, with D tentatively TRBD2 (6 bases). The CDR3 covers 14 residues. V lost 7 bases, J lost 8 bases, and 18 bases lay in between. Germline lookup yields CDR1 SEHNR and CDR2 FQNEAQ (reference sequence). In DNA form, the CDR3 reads TGTGCCAGCATTATCGGGGGAGCGTTGGATGAGCAGTTCTTC. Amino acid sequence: CASIIGGALDEQFF.

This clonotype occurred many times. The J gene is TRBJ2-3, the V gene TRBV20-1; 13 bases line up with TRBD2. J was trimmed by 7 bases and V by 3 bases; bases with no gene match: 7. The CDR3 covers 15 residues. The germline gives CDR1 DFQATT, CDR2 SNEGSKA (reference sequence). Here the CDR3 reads CSARLLAGGLNTQYF. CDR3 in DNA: TGCAGTGCTAGGCTACTAGCGGGGGGGTTGAATACGCAGTATTTT.

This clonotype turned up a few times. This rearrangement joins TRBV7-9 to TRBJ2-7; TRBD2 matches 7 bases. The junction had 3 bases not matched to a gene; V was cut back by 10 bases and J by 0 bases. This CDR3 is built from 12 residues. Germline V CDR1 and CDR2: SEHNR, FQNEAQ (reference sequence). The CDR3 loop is CATSGGSYEQYF. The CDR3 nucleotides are TGTGCCACCTCGGGGGGCTCCTACGAGCAGTACTTC.